One and the same sample provided the 25 T cell receptor beta chains below, sequenced in a study of blood T cell repertoires in COVID-19. Repertoires were generated with immunoSEQ multiplex PCR, while TCRdb's copy carries only in-frame clones and drops some. The sample yields about 190,000 clones, less than 90% seen once. Sequencing was performed on peripheral blood. The receptors were sampled from a woman aged 40 to 50 with acute or convalescent COVID-19.

This clone has only a few counts. This chain links TRBV7-9 with TRBJ2-7; possibly TRBD2 for D (5 bases). The V end lost 1 base, the J end lost 0 bases, and 10 bases lay between the germline ends. The CDR3 loop spans 15 amino acids. Germline V gene data show CDR1 as SEHNR and CDR2 as FQNEAQ (reference sequence). DNA for the CDR3: TGTGCCAGCAGCTTAGGAGCAGCGGACTCCTACGAGCAGTACTTC. Its protein product is CASSLGAADSYEQYF.

The chain has TRBV30 and TRBJ1-1; unclear D gene. CDR1 is GTSNPN, CDR2 SVGIG, per germline (reference sequence). V was trimmed by 3 bases and J by 1 base, leaving 3 bases between them. The CDR3 has 11 amino acids. DNA for the CDR3: TGTGCCTGGAGGGCGAACACTGAAGCTTTCTTT. This sequence encodes CAWRANTEAFF.

The rearrangement links TRBV11-2 to TRBJ2-3; no reliable D call. This CDR3 contains 12 residues. V gave up 5 bases and J gave up 4 bases, with 7 bases separating them. Germline assignment: CDR1 SGHAT and CDR2 FQNNGV. CDR3 sequence reads: CASSPYPDTQYF. CDR3 DNA: TGTGCCAGCAGCCCTTATCCAGATACGCAGTATTTT.

This clone was counted between two and nine times. This chain links TRBV30 with TRBJ1-2; D not resolved. V dropped 7 bases and J dropped 3 bases, with 12 bases sitting between them. The germline V gene has CDR1 GTSNPN and CDR2 SVGIG (reference sequence). This CDR3 spans 12 amino acids. The CDR3 DNA is TGTGCCTCTAGGGCCGGGGACTATGGCTACACCTTC. It is translated as CASRAGDYGYTF.

This chain links TRBV6-6 with TRBJ1-5, with D uncertain. Trimming shortened V by 11 bases and J by 0 bases, and 11 bases separated the two germline ends. Germline lookup yields CDR1 MNHNY and CDR2 SVGAGI (reference sequence). The CDR3 is made up of 13 amino acids. CDR3 loop: CALGVYSNQPQHF. The CDR3 DNA reads TGTGCCCTGGGAGTTTATAGCAATCAGCCCCAGCATTTT.

The chain couples TRBV20-1 to TRBJ1-1; TRBD1 matches 8 bases. The CDR3 totals 11 residues. The J segment lost 10 bases and the V segment lost 2 bases, leaving 3 bases of the junction unmatched. Germline values: CDR1 DFQATT, CDR2 SNEGSKA (reference sequence). The DNA of the CDR3 is TGCAGTGCTAGACTGGACAGGGCAGCTTTCTTT. Translating gives CSARLDRAAFF.

This rearrangement joins TRBV7-9 to TRBJ2-5, with TRBD2 matching over 8 bases. The CDR3 contains 15 residues. In germline, CDR1 is SEHNR, CDR2 FQNEAQ (reference sequence). The V and J ends lost 5 bases and 3 bases, in that order; junction bases with no gene match: 8. CDR3 loop: CASSPPLAAEETQYF. The CDR3 region has the DNA TGTGCCAGCAGCCCACCACTAGCGGCAGAAGAGACCCAGTACTTC. Complete variable domain (other parts from reference TRBV7-9 and TRBJ2-5): DTGVSQNPRHKITKRGQNVTFRCDPISEHNRLYWYRQTLGQGPEFLTYFQNEAQLEKSRLLSDRFSAERPKGSFSTLEIQRTEQGDSAMYLCASSPPLAAEETQYFGPGTRLLVL.

The chain is built from TRBV19 and TRBJ1-6; D may be TRBD1 (6 bases). From germline, CDR1 is LNHDA and CDR2 SQIVND (reference sequence). V lost 8 bases, J lost 10 bases, and 15 bases lay in between. This CDR3 is built from 13 residues. This chain's CDR3 is CASEQAQGSPLHF. DNA of the CDR3: TGTGCCAGTGAACAGGCGCAGGGGTCACCCCTCCACTTT.

This clone came up once. The V gene is TRBV10-3, the J gene TRBJ2-7; D is perhaps TRBD1 (5 bases). CDR1 and CDR2 from the germline V gene are ENHRY and SYGVKD. The V and J ends lost 5 bases and 6 bases respectively, with 11 bases between them. CDR3 length: 12 residues. CDR3 sequence (DNA): TGTGCCATCAGTCAGGGTTCCCTCGAGCAGTACTTC. This encodes CAISQGSLEQYF.

The V call is TRBV9, the J call TRBJ2-3, with D possibly being TRBD1 (5 bases). Germline V gene sequence: CDR1 SGDLS, CDR2 YYNGEE. The CDR3 length is 13 residues. V was cut by 4 bases and J by 6 bases, with 12 bases left in between. In DNA form, the CDR3 reads TGTGCCAGCAGCTCGACCTGGGGCGATACGCAGTATTTT. It encodes CASSSTWGDTQYF.

The chain links TRBV4-2 to TRBJ2-5, with TRBD2 identical over 15 bases. Trimming cost V 1 base and J 2 bases; bases outside gene matches: 2. Germline V CDR1 and CDR2: LGHNA, YNFKEQ. CDR3 length equals 17 residues. The CDR3 nucleotides are TGTGCCAGCAGCCAAGGGACTAGCGGGGGGGTGCAAGAGACCCAGTACTTC. It is translated as CASSQGTSGGVQETQYF.

The rearrangement uses TRBV27 and TRBJ1-1; D call uncertain. This CDR3 contains 12 residues. Looked up from germline, CDR1 is MNHEY and CDR2 is SMNVEV (reference sequence). V was trimmed by 5 bases and J by 0 bases, leaving 4 bases between them. The DNA of the CDR3 is TGTGCCAGCAGTACAATGAACACTGAAGCTTTCTTT. This translates into CASSTMNTEAFF.

The CDR3 DNA reads TGTGCCAGCAGGACGGCAGGGGCCGAGACCCAGTACTTC. It specifies CASRTAGAETQYF. The chain is built from TRBV6-5 and TRBJ2-5; weak D call: TRBD1 (6 bases). Germline CDR1 MNHEY, CDR2 SVGAGI. The germline V and J ends were trimmed by 6 bases and 5 bases, with 13 bases remaining between them. The CDR3 is made up of 13 amino acids.

For this clone: One junction end disagrees with the germline gene, perhaps due to a read error. The gene calls are TRBV7-7 and TRBJ1-4; TRBD1 aligns across 10 bases. Germline V CDR1 and CDR2: SSHAT, FNYEAQ (reference sequence). The length of the CDR3 is 13 residues. This chain's CDR3 is CASSRDRGEKLFF. The CDR3 DNA reads TGTGCTAGCAGCCGGGACAGGGGTGAAAAACTGTTTTTT.

This chain uses TRBV19 with TRBJ2-5; possible D gene TRBD2, 6 bases. CDR3 size: 13 residues. Trimming removed 4 bases from V and 3 bases from J, with 9 bases in between. Per the germline V gene, CDR1 is LNHDA and CDR2 is SQIVND (reference sequence). CDR3 sequence reads: CASSRGVEETQYF. CDR3 sequence (DNA): TGTGCCAGTAGTAGGGGGGTAGAAGAGACCCAGTACTTC.

The J gene is TRBJ2-2, the V gene TRBV24-1; D gene unclear. Trimming left V 3 bases short and J 1 base short, with 5 bases between. The germline CDR1 and CDR2 sequences are KGHDR and SFDVKD. This CDR3 is 14 amino acids long. The CDR3 nucleotides read TGTGCCACCAGTGATGGGCAGAACACCGGGGAGCTGTTTTTT. This translates into CATSDGQNTGELFF.

The chain carries TRBV7-2 and TRBJ2-5; TRBD1 matches at 7 bases. Looked up from germline, CDR1 is SGHTA and CDR2 is FQGNSA. CDR3 length equals 16 residues. V dropped 1 base and J dropped 4; count of bases not matched to a gene: 9. The CDR3 DNA follows: TGTGCCAGCAGCTTAGTAGACAGGGCCATTCCAGAGACCCAGTACTTC. This codes for CASSLVDRAIPETQYF.

The chain has TRBV27 and TRBJ2-3, with D possibly being TRBD2 (5 bases). The germline V gene encodes CDR1 MNHEY and CDR2 SMNVEV (reference sequence). The CDR3 consists of 14 residues. V was clipped by 5 bases and J by 0 bases, with 9 bases between them. CDR3 region: CASSPGYSTDTQYF. The CDR3 bases are TGTGCCAGCAGTCCGGGATATAGCACAGATACGCAGTATTTT.

J is TRBJ1-1 and V is TRBV7-9; 8 nucleotides line up with TRBD1. The V and J ends lost 5 bases and 3 bases, in that order; junction bases with no gene match: 8. The CDR3 has 15 residues. Germline loops: CDR1 SEHNR, CDR2 FQNEAQ (reference sequence). This CDR3 reads CASSGRTGPDTEAFF. Here the CDR3 DNA reads TGTGCCAGCAGCGGGCGGACAGGGCCGGACACTGAAGCTTTCTTT.

The chain combines TRBV6-5 with TRBJ2-7; D may be TRBD2 (6 bases). The CDR3 spans 14 residues. V lost 5 bases and J 0 bases, leaving 11 bases between the germline ends. Germline CDR1 reads MNHEY; CDR2 reads SVGAGI. The DNA for the CDR3 is TGTGCCAGCAGTAGGGACTTCAGCTCCTACGAGCAGTACTTC. Amino acids: CASSRDFSSYEQYF.

The chain employs TRBV5-1 and TRBJ2-5; D perhaps matches TRBD2 (5 bases). CDR1 is SGHRS, CDR2 YFSETQ, per germline. The CDR3 contains 14 residues. V lost 2 bases to trimming and J lost 4 bases, with 12 bases between them. The CDR3 DNA follows: TGCGCCAGCAGCTTAGGACTCCCCGGAGAGACCCAGTACTTC. Protein: CASSLGLPGETQYF. Full variable domain (rest looked up from reference TRBV5-1 and TRBJ2-5): KAGVTQTPRYLIKTRGQQVTLSCSPISGHRSVSWYQQTPGQGLQFLFEYFSETQRNKGNFPGRFSGRQFSNSRSEMNVSTLELGDSALYLCASSLGLPGETQYFGPGTRLLVL.

Only one count was recorded for this clone. This rearrangement joins TRBV5-6 to TRBJ1-2; no firm D call. This CDR3 spans 15 amino acids. Looked up from germline, CDR1 is SGHDT and CDR2 is YYEEEE. Trimming took off 4 bases at V and 5 bases at J, with 18 bases between the two ends. CDR3 sequence: CASSLPGRREYGYTF. In DNA, the CDR3 is TGTGCCAGCAGCCTGCCTGGTCGTAGGGAGTATGGCTACACCTTC.

The V gene is TRBV21-1, the J gene TRBJ1-1; TRBD1, the table's D call, lacks a check against the DNA. TRBV21-1 is annotated as a pseudogene. This CDR3 has 15 residues. This chain's CDR3 is CASSKVIGGNTEAFF. As DNA, the CDR3 is TGTGCCAGCAGCAAAGTCATAGGGGGTAACACTGAAGCTTTCTTT.

This clone is a singleton in its sample. This chain connects TRBV2 to TRBJ2-3; 7 nucleotides line up with TRBD1. Germline CDR1 SNHLY, CDR2 FYNNEI. Germline trimming cut 6 bases from V and 2 bases from J; bases unmatched to any gene: 8. The CDR3 covers 15 residues. CDR3 DNA sequence: TGTGCCAGCAGCCTCTCGGGACAGCACACAGATACGCAGTATTTT. Translated: CASSLSGQHTDTQYF.

This chain joins TRBV3-1 (or the pseudogene TRBV3-2) and TRBJ2-6; D perhaps matches TRBD1 (5 bases). Trimming took 4 bases from V and 8 from J, leaving 12 bases between them. CDR1 and CDR2 from the germline V gene are LGHDT and YNNKEL (reference sequence). CDR3 length equals 14 residues. CDR3 coding DNA: TGTGCCAGCAGCCCAGTCCGGACAACCAACGTCCTGACTTTC. It translates to CASSPVRTTNVLTF.